These 21 T cell receptor beta chains share one sample of origin, sequenced in a study of blood T cell repertoires in COVID-19. Some clones are missing from TCRdb's copy, which holds only in-frame ones; the method was immunoSEQ multiplex PCR. The sample includes some 210,000 clones, around 80% of them seen just once. Source material: peripheral blood. The receptors were sampled from a woman aged 40-49 years with acute or convalescent COVID-19.

Comment on this clone: Within the sample, other DNA sequences also encode this same CDR3. The chain has TRBV5-1 and TRBJ1-2, with D tentatively TRBD1 (5 bases). V lost 0 bases to trimming and J lost 3 bases, with 15 bases between them. The CDR3 is made up of 16 amino acids. Germline assignment: CDR1 SGHRS and CDR2 YFSETQ. The DNA of the CDR3 is TGCGCCAGCAGCTTGGCGGCCCTTCGGGGGGACTATGGCTACACCTTC. It specifies CASSLAALRGDYGYTF.

The rearrangement joins TRBV30 to TRBJ1-5, with a tentative D call TRBD1 (5 bases). Trimming took off 0 bases at V and 5 bases at J, with 14 bases between the two ends. This CDR3 has 15 residues. Germline V lookup: CDR1 GTSNPN, CDR2 SVGIG (reference sequence). The CDR3 region is CAWSVRGGMYQPQHF. CDR3 nucleotide sequence: TGTGCCTGGAGTGTACGGGGGGGTATGTATCAGCCCCAGCATTTT.

The chain carries TRBV6-6 and TRBJ2-1; D is unresolved. Germline V gene data show CDR1 as MNHNY and CDR2 as SVGAGI (reference sequence). CDR3 length equals 16 residues. Between the trimmed V and J ends, which lost 0 bases and 4 bases, there was a span of 13 bases. The CDR3 sequence: CASSYSPQNRYNEQFF. The CDR3 nucleotides are TGTGCCAGCAGTTACTCCCCTCAGAACCGATACAATGAGCAGTTCTTC.

About this clone: This same CDR3 is encoded by further DNA sequences in the sample. The V and J genes are TRBV14 and TRBJ1-1, with no clear D. The CDR3 contains 14 residues. Deletions cut 1 base from V and 1 base from J, with 7 bases between. From germline, CDR1 is SGHDN and CDR2 FVKESK. The DNA of the CDR3 is TGTGCCAGCAGCCAAGTTCGGGGGAACACTGAAGCTTTCTTT. The encoded protein is CASSQVRGNTEAFF.

V and J are TRBV24-1 and TRBJ1-2; TRBD1 agrees at 9 bases. Per the germline V gene, CDR1 is KGHDR and CDR2 is SFDVKD. With V trimmed by 3 bases and J by 4 bases, 8 bases remained unmatched. This CDR3 is 16 amino acids long. Written as DNA, the CDR3 is TGTGCCACCAGTGATGCTGGGACAGGGTCGGGCTATGGCTACACCTTC. This translates into CATSDAGTGSGYGYTF.

This clone was seen only once. The chain combines TRBV11-2 with TRBJ1-1; D perhaps matches TRBD1 (6 bases). CDR1 and CDR2 from the germline V gene are SGHAT and FQNNGV. V lost 5 bases to trimming and J lost 1 base, with 14 bases between them. The CDR3 covers 15 residues. CDR3: CASSLQGQPNTEAFF. The CDR3 coding sequence is TGTGCCAGCAGCCTCCAGGGACAACCGAACACTGAAGCTTTCTTT.

This clone was seen only a few times. The V gene is TRBV11-2, the J gene TRBJ1-2; weak D call: TRBD1 (5 bases). The CDR3 spans 15 residues. Germline CDR1 SGHAT, CDR2 FQNNGV. V lost 5 bases, J lost 3 bases, and 16 bases lay in between. CDR3 amino acids: CASSPLPRQHYGYTF. In DNA, the CDR3 is TGTGCCAGCAGCCCGCTCCCCAGACAGCACTATGGCTACACCTTC.

In this sample, this clone turned up a few times. The V and J genes are TRBV2 and TRBJ2-2; D uncertain. The CDR3 is 13 amino acids. Germline values: CDR1 SNHLY, CDR2 FYNNEI. Trimming took 7 bases from V and 0 from J, leaving 6 bases between them. The CDR3: CASTDTNTGELFF. CDR3 coding DNA: TGTGCCAGCACAGATACGAACACCGGGGAGCTGTTTTTT.

The CDR3 is CASSVSGTSGTDTQYF. The CDR3 DNA is TGCGCCAGCAGTGTCTCCGGGACTAGCGGCACAGATACGCAGTATTTT. This chain uses TRBV10-2 with TRBJ2-3, with 10 bases matching TRBD2. V shed 4 bases and J 1 base; nucleotides not matched to a gene: 5. The CDR3 totals 16 residues. CDR1 is WSHSY and CDR2 is SAAADI in the germline V gene.

V and J are TRBV7-9 and TRBJ1-4; no reliable D call. The V end was cut by 8 bases, the J end by 8 bases, with 9 bases between. The CDR3 length is 11 residues. Per the germline V gene, CDR1 is SEHNR and CDR2 is FQNEAQ (reference sequence). The CDR3 bases are TGTGCCAGCGCCGTCGGGGAAAAACTGTTTTTT. Amino acid sequence: CASAVGEKLFF.

A single count supports this clone. In DNA form, the CDR3 reads TGTGCCTGGAGCGATGGGGCCAACACTGAAGCTTTCTTT. Its protein is CAWSDGANTEAFF. This chain links TRBV30 with TRBJ1-1; TRBD1 might be the D (5 bases). The length of the CDR3 is 13 residues. Trimming took off 3 bases at V and 2 bases at J, with 10 bases between the two ends. Germline V gene sequence: CDR1 GTSNPN, CDR2 SVGIG (reference sequence).

The chain is built from TRBV6-5 and TRBJ1-2; tentatively, D is TRBD1 (6 bases). Trimming cost V 8 bases and J 0 bases, with 13 bases left between them. This CDR3 is 14 amino acids long. CDR1 MNHEY and CDR2 SVGAGI come from the germline V gene. The CDR3 protein is CASLRTETNYGYTF. The DNA of the CDR3 is TGTGCCAGCCTCCGGACAGAGACTAACTATGGCTACACCTTC.

The rearrangement joins TRBV4-3 to TRBJ2-1; perhaps TRBD2 as D (6 bases). The CDR3 is made up of 15 amino acids. V lost 0 bases, J lost 5 bases, and 11 bases lay in between. In germline, CDR1 is LGHNA, CDR2 YSLEER. The CDR3 DNA reads TGCGCCAGCAGCCAAGATGCACAGCGGGACAATGAGCAGTTCTTC. This encodes CASSQDAQRDNEQFF.

The CDR3 DNA reads as TGTGCCGCGGCCCGGGCTGGGGGGGACACCGGGGAGCTGTTTTTT. Translated: CAAARAGGDTGELFF. The chain is built from TRBV10-3 and TRBJ2-2; 7 bases agree with TRBD2. V lost 11 bases, J lost 3 bases, and 12 bases stayed unmatched. This CDR3 region has 15 residues. Germline V CDR1 and CDR2: ENHRY, SYGVKD.

V is TRBV10-2 and J is TRBJ1-5, with D perhaps TRBD1 (6 bases). The length of the CDR3 is 15 residues. Per the germline V gene, CDR1 is WSHSY and CDR2 is SAAADI. V was cut by 6 bases and J by 5 bases, with 17 bases left in between. Written as DNA, the CDR3 is TGCGCCAGCAGCCCCGTAGGGGGTTCGGATCAGCCCCAGCATTTT. It yields the protein CASSPVGGSDQPQHF.

This sequence joins TRBV6-1 and TRBJ2-7; 8 bases are a match to TRBD1. Trimming cost V 11 bases and J 3 bases; bases outside gene matches: 9. This CDR3 contains 13 residues. Germline lookup yields CDR1 MNHNS and CDR2 SASEGT. The CDR3 nucleotides are TGTGCCGGGAGACAGGGGAGAAGCTACGAGCAGTACTTC. It specifies CAGRQGRSYEQYF.

The chain uses TRBV5-1 and TRBJ1-2, with 9 bases lining up with TRBD1. CDR1 SGHRS and CDR2 YFSETQ come from the germline V gene. The CDR3 is 17 amino acids. V lost 0 bases to trimming and J lost 5 bases; unmatched junction nucleotides: 11. The DNA of the CDR3 is TGCGCCAGCAGCTTGGATGGGACAGGGCTCTTTGGATATGGCTACACCTTC. Its translation is CASSLDGTGLFGYGYTF.

V and J are TRBV6-6 and TRBJ1-1, with a tentative D call TRBD1 (5 bases). This CDR3 comprises 13 residues. The V gene's germline CDR1 is MNHNY and CDR2 SVGAGI (reference sequence). The V end lost 6 bases, the J end lost 3 bases, and 11 bases lay between the germline ends. Here the CDR3 reads CASSLQEYTEAFF. CDR3 nucleotides: TGTGCCAGCAGCCTACAGGAGTACACTGAAGCTTTCTTT.

The chain joins TRBV14 to TRBJ2-5; TRBD2 is a possible D gene (6 bases). The CDR3 sequence is 15 residues long. Trimming pared 4 bases from V and 5 bases from J, leaving 17 bases between. The V gene's germline CDR1 is SGHDN and CDR2 FVKESK. CDR3 nucleotide sequence: TGTGCCAGCAGCCTCCTCGGGCGGGGCTCGGAGACCCAGTACTTC. Its protein product is CASSLLGRGSETQYF.

The V gene is TRBV7-2, the J gene TRBJ1-3, with D perhaps matching TRBD1 (6 bases). The germline V and J ends were trimmed by 7 bases and 0 bases, with 13 bases remaining between them. The CDR3 runs to 15 residues. Germline V lookup: CDR1 SGHTA, CDR2 FQGNSA. The chain's CDR3 is CASTPTGPSGNTIYF. Here the CDR3 DNA reads TGTGCCAGCACCCCGACAGGACCCTCTGGAAACACCATATATTTT.

The chain recombines TRBV7-8 with TRBJ2-3, with a tentative D call TRBD2 (6 bases). V lost 2 bases and J 5 bases, leaving 14 bases between the germline ends. The CDR3 contains 15 residues. Per the germline V gene, CDR1 is SGHVS and CDR2 is FQNEAQ. The CDR3 protein is CASSLMGGLGDTQYF. CDR3 bases: TGTGCCAGCAGCTTAATGGGAGGTCTAGGAGATACGCAGTATTTT.